This TCR beta chain was found in a study of blood T cell repertoires in COVID-19 (dated by TCRdb to 2020 to 2022). About the investigation overall: Collaborator samples came from the United States, Italy and Spain and covered acute and convalescent phases of COVID-19. The material from the prospective study consisted of cDNA or gDNA derived from T cells, B-cell-depleted T cells, or PBMCs. Subjects who had been exposed to COVID-19, were actively infected with it, or had recovered from it provided the deeply sampled blood TCRbeta repertoires that made up the dataset. The repertoires were released in a freely available public database meant as a resource for research on the immune response to SARS-CoV-2. The samples were drawn from two sources: the first 160 participants of the ongoing ImmuneRACE study, and 1,200 or so subjects contributed by 6 global collaborators. Nearly every sample came with metadata listing a de-identified subject ID, COVID-19 status, age in years and sex. Where available, HLA class I and class II types were obtained from metadata supplied by the sample provider rather than from assay-based typing.

Broader findings and caveats from the paper: The amount of clinical and demographic metadata varied by source and participant and was provided uncurated.

Samples from volunteer blood donors who had recovered from COVID-19 were contributed by a second Seattle source. Collaborating institutions collected whole blood in K2EDTA tubes following their own protocols. For TCRbeta analysis, collaborators shipped samples in one of three forms: frozen whole blood, isolated PBMCs, or DNA extracted from either of those sample types. The immunoSEQ Assay, a bias-controlled multiplex PCR, was used to amplify TCRbeta CDR3 regions from genomic DNA. Concerning the study's data processing: The number of nucleated cells in each sample was estimated from the amplification of reference gene primers within the assay. To quantify the absolute abundance of each unique TCRbeta CDR3 rearrangement, sequence reads were collapsed and filtered. For each sample, productive Simpson clonality was calculated as the square root of Simpson's diversity index over productive rearrangements. As stored in TCRdb, this immuneACCESS dataset retains in-frame rearrangements with V and J assigned. A fraction of the clones does not appear; measured against another copy, unresolved V genes explain less than half of the discrepancy, and the remainder lacks a known reason. Clonal size and the V and J genes are those of that table, whereas D and trimming came from the DNA. The sample table holds some 270,000 clones, of which 84% were seen once. Of the sample, about 1.5% falls within the top ten clones.

From the cysteine up to the phenylalanine, the CDR3 has a length of 15 residues. Solely the CDR3 DNA is kept, with 45 bases framed from the first base. CDR1 and CDR2 were assigned from the germline V gene as MGHRA and YSYEKL. V has 1 base trimmed and J has 9 bases trimmed; junction bases matching no gene number 9. This clone was detected once. The antigen it recognizes is unknown. Per-base qualities were not stored, and no clone one base away is much larger. Sequenced: peripheral blood. The sequence was obtained from a woman in her thirties or forties who had recovered from COVID-19. The V gene is TRBV4-1 and the J gene is TRBJ2-1, and TRBD2 matches 7 of the central bases. DNA sequence: TGCGCCAGCAGCCAAGGGAGCCGGGGGGTGGTTGAGCAGTTCTTC. Its translation reads: CASSQGSRGVVEQFF.